The rows below give T cell receptor beta chains drawn from one sample of a study of T cell responses to AZD1222 COVID-19 vaccine. TCRdb's table, derived via immunoSEQ multiplex PCR, lists solely in-frame clones and lacks some. The repertoire has roughly 150,000 clones, more than 90% of them found once; the top ten carry over 1.5%. The source material was peripheral blood, sampled on day 0 of AZD1222 vaccination. The origin of the receptors is an adult in good health. The CDR3 runs from the conserved cysteine through the conserved F or W. A D gene is named only where the DNA matches it firmly. Clone size is given for some rows only: seen once, a few or many times, or a class if the clone is expanded.

TGTGCCAGCAGCGAACCGGGGGGATCCTGGAACACCATATATTTT,CASSEPGGSWNTIYF,TRBJ1-3,.,TRBV9,once
TGTGCCAGCAGTGGACGGACAGGGGCCTTTAGCAATCAGCCCCAGCATTTT,CASSGRTGAFSNQPQHF,TRBJ1-5,TRBD1,TRBV6-1,.
TGTGCCACCCGCTTGGGCATGAACACTGAAGCTTTCTTT,CATRLGMNTEAFF,TRBJ1-1,.,TRBV6-5,.
TGTGCCAGCAGCTTGGGACTAGATCCCTCCTACGAGCAGTACTTC,CASSLGLDPSYEQYF,TRBJ2-7,.,TRBV5-5,.
TGTGCCAGCAGCTTACAAGCGGGAGGGCCTTTAGATACGCAGTATTTT,CASSLQAGGPLDTQYF,TRBJ2-3,TRBD2,TRBV7-2,.
TGTGCCATCAGTGAACGTGGGGCTGGCTACACCTTC,CAISERGAGYTF,TRBJ1-2,.,TRBV10-3,.
TGTGCCATCAGCCCGGGACAGGCCCTCTCTGGAAACACCATATATTTT,CAISPGQALSGNTIYF,TRBJ1-3,TRBD1,TRBV10-3,.
TGTGCCAGCAGTTCCGGACTAGCCGCCTACGAGCAGTACTTC,CASSSGLAAYEQYF,TRBJ2-7,TRBD2,TRBV6-2/TRBV6-3,.
TGTGCCAGCAGCTTGCAGGGGTGGGACTATGGCTACACCTTC,CASSLQGWDYGYTF,TRBJ1-2,.,TRBV7-2,.
TGCGCCATCAAAAGTGGGACAGGGGATTGGAGGAACATTCAGTACTTC,CAIKSGTGDWRNIQYF,TRBJ2-4,TRBD1,TRBV10-2,.
TGTGCCTGGAGTATTAGCGGGAGAAGGGGAGAGACCCAGTACTTC,CAWSISGRRGETQYF,TRBJ2-5,TRBD2,TRBV30,once
TGCGCCAGCAGCTTCGGACAGGGCCCAGCTTTCTTT,CASSFGQGPAFF,TRBJ1-1,TRBD1,TRBV5-1,.
TGTGCCAGCAGTTTAAGAGGGCTGGGGCAGTTCTTC,CASSLRGLGQFF,TRBJ2-1,.,TRBV28,once
TGTGCCAGCAGCTTAAGTAAGGGCAGCACAGATACGCAGTATTTT,CASSLSKGSTDTQYF,TRBJ2-3,.,TRBV7-9,.
TGTGCCAGCACCCCGACAGGGGTAAACACTGAAGCTTTCTTT,CASTPTGVNTEAFF,TRBJ1-1,TRBD1,TRBV6-2/TRBV6-3,few
TGCGCCAGCAGCCCCACCCCCACGACAGGGGCCGGGGAGCAGTACTTC,CASSPTPTTGAGEQYF,TRBJ2-7,TRBD1,TRBV5-1,.
TGTGCCAGTATGGGGGACTATGGCTACACCTTC,CASMGDYGYTF,TRBJ1-2,.,TRBV19,.
TGTGCCAGCAGCGGGCGGGGGCAGGGGATTCAGCCCCAGCATTTT,CASSGRGQGIQPQHF,TRBJ1-5,.,TRBV2,.
TGTGCCAGCTCACCACTTGGGCATCAGGGGTTGGAGACCCAGTACTTC,CASSPLGHQGLETQYF,TRBJ2-5,.,TRBV18,.
TGTGCCATCAGTCATAGCGGGGGGGCGAGGGAGACCCAGTACTTC,CAISHSGGARETQYF,TRBJ2-5,TRBD2,TRBV10-3,.
TGCGCCAGCAGGCCAGCCGGGACAGGGACTAACGAGCAGTACTTC,CASRPAGTGTNEQYF,TRBJ2-7,TRBD1,TRBV5-1,.
TGTGCCAGCAGTTTAAACAGTATACTGACCGGGGAGCTGTTTTTT,CASSLNSILTGELFF,TRBJ2-2,.,TRBV27,.
TGTGCCTGGAGTGTACGTGGAGATACGCAGTATTTT,CAWSVRGDTQYF,TRBJ2-3,.,TRBV30,.
TGTGCCAGTACCCGGGGACAGGGGTATAGCAATCAGCCCCAGCATTTT,CASTRGQGYSNQPQHF,TRBJ1-5,TRBD1,TRBV19,.
TGTGCCAGCAGCTTGGACCCCTTTGCCTACAATGAGCAGTTCTTC,CASSLDPFAYNEQFF,TRBJ2-1,.,TRBV5-6,.
TGTGCCAGCAGTGGACAGGTTCTTTATAGCAATCAGCCCCAGCATTTT,CASSGQVLYSNQPQHF,TRBJ1-5,.,TRBV2,.
TGTGCCAGCAGCGGCGAGGATTCACCCCTCCACTTT,CASSGEDSPLHF,TRBJ1-6,.,TRBV21-1,.
TGTGCCAGCGGGACTGGGAGTGAGGGCGAGCAGTACTTC,CASGTGSEGEQYF,TRBJ2-7,.,TRBV6-5,once
TGTGCCAGTAGTATAGTAGGGACAGCGAGAGGCTACACCTTC,CASSIVGTARGYTF,TRBJ1-2,TRBD1,TRBV19,many
TGTGCCATCAGTGGTTTGAAGGCCGGCGAGCAGTACTTC,CAISGLKAGEQYF,TRBJ2-7,.,TRBV10-3,.
TGTGCCAGCAGCTCCCGGTTCTCAGGGGGCTCGTTTGGTAATTCACCCCTCCACTTT,CASSSRFSGGSFGNSPLHF,TRBJ1-6,TRBD1,TRBV11-2,.
TGCGCCAGCAGTGAACGGCAGAACACTGAAGCTTTCTTT,CASSERQNTEAFF,TRBJ1-1,.,TRBV10-1,.
TGTGCCAGCAGCTCCCGGACTAGCGGGAGAAATGAGCAGTTCTTC,CASSSRTSGRNEQFF,TRBJ2-1,TRBD2,TRBV11-3,.
TGTGCCAGCAGCGTAGGGATAGGGACTAGGCGAATGGAGACCCAGTACTTC,CASSVGIGTRRMETQYF,TRBJ2-5,TRBD2,TRBV9,.
TGTGCCAGTAGTACCCGAGGACTAGGGCAGACCTACGAGCAGTACTTC,CASSTRGLGQTYEQYF,TRBJ2-7,TRBD2,TRBV19,once
TGTGCCAGCAGGCGATCAGCTGGGGGCACTGAAGCTTTCTTT,CASRRSAGGTEAFF,TRBJ1-1,.,TRBV6-5,.
TGTGCCAGCAGCTTAGTTGAATTCGGCAGGGCGGGTGGCTACACCTTC,CASSLVEFGRAGGYTF,TRBJ1-2,.,TRBV11-2,.
TGTGCCAGCAGTTACTCACAGGGGGCAATGAACACCATATATTTT,CASSYSQGAMNTIYF,TRBJ1-3,TRBD1,TRBV6-6,.
TGCGCCAGCAGCCACCCACAGGGGATAGAAGAAAAACTGTTTTTT,CASSHPQGIEEKLFF,TRBJ1-4,TRBD1,TRBV4-1,.
TGCGCCAGCAGTGAGTGGACAGGGGGAAGCACAGATACGCAGTATTTT,CASSEWTGGSTDTQYF,TRBJ2-3,TRBD1,TRBV10-1,.
TGTGCCAGCAGTGAGCTAGCGAACTTCTACGAGCAGTACTTC,CASSELANFYEQYF,TRBJ2-7,.,TRBV6-1,.
TGTGCCAGCAGCCCCTCGGGGGACACAGATACGCAGTATTTT,CASSPSGDTDTQYF,TRBJ2-3,.,TRBV7-3,.
TGTGCCAGTAGTACGGACAGGGCTAGGGGCTACACCTTC,CASSTDRARGYTF,TRBJ1-2,TRBD1,TRBV19,.
TGTGCCAGCAGTCCCAAGTCCCCCGGGACAGGGGGACGGACCGGGGAGCTGTTTTTT,CASSPKSPGTGGRTGELFF,TRBJ2-2,TRBD1,TRBV6-6,.